This is a list of T cell receptor beta chains from one sample in a study of T-cell memory formation after mild COVID-19. TCRdb recomputed calls from the 5' RACE reads with MiXCR, one row per CDR3 protein. The table lists fewer than 550,000 distinct CDR3 sequences, about 20% of them singletons, with roughly 8.4% in the top ten. Sequencing was carried out using PBMCs or a T cell subset sorted from them (not recorded which). Receptors originate from an adult woman who had mild COVID-19 (a few samples of this study predate the infection). Cell type and time point are not known. Both conserved end residues are part of each CDR3. A D gene is named only where the DNA matches it firmly. The size of a clone is reported for some rows only, either as once, few or many, or as a class for expanded clones.

15	.	TRBV7-2	TRBD1	TRBJ1-2	CASSSGQGNYYGYTF	TGTGCCAGCAGCTCCGGACAGGGGAACTATTATGGCTACACCTTC
18	.	TRBV14	.	TRBJ1-2	CASSQDRGEGRQRYGYTF	TGTGCCAGCAGCCAAGATCGGGGTGAGGGCAGGCAGCGCTATGGCTACACCTTC
18	.	TRBV5-6	.	TRBJ2-3	CASSLVSGQSRGTDTQYF	TGTGCCAGCAGCTTGGTCTCGGGGCAGAGTCGGGGCACAGATACGCAGTATTTT
11	.	TRBV12-3/TRBV12-4	.	TRBJ2-1	CASGDRNEQFF	TGTGCCAGCGGTGATAGGAATGAGCAGTTCTTC
17	few	TRBV5-5	.	TRBJ2-6	CASSLEQLSSGANVLTF	TGTGCCAGCAGCTTGGAGCAGTTGAGCTCTGGGGCCAACGTCCTGACTTTC
13	few	TRBV7-2	.	TRBJ2-1	CASSLGPRGEQFF	TGTGCCAGCAGCCTAGGGCCCCGGGGTGAGCAGTTCTTC
15	few	TRBV12-3/TRBV12-4	.	TRBJ2-7	CASGPDSPTTYEQYF	TGTGCCAGCGGGCCGGACAGTCCCACTACCTACGAGCAGTACTTC
18	.	TRBV4-2	TRBD1	TRBJ2-7	CASSLYMGQGTFSYEQYF	TGTGCCAGCAGCCTTTATATGGGACAGGGGACATTTTCCTACGAGCAGTACTTC
14	.	TRBV10-3	TRBD2	TRBJ2-1	CAISEASGADEQFF	TGTGCCATCAGTGAGGCTAGCGGGGCTGATGAGCAGTTCTTC
15	few	TRBV18	.	TRBJ1-1	CASSPPRGPNTEAFF	TGTGCCAGCTCACCACCGCGAGGCCCGAACACTGAAGCTTTCTTT
12	.	TRBV3-1	.	TRBJ2-7	CASSQDRAKQYF	TGTGCCAGCAGCCAAGATCGAGCGAAGCAGTACTTC
14	few	TRBV11-1	TRBD1	TRBJ2-7	CASRRRDRSYEQYF	TGTGCCAGCAGGCGCCGGGACAGATCCTACGAGCAGTACTTC
13	.	TRBV15	.	TRBJ2-3	CATSRGGDDTQYF	TGTGCCACCAGCAGAGGGGGGGACGATACGCAGTATTTT
15	.	TRBV6-2/TRBV6-3	TRBD2	TRBJ2-3	CASSSGLAGVDTQYF	TGTGCCAGCAGCTCCGGACTAGCGGGAGTAGATACGCAGTATTTT
14	.	TRBV29-1	.	TRBJ2-4	CSVRPGLAKNIQYF	TGCAGCGTGAGGCCGGGCCTAGCCAAAAACATTCAGTACTTC
14	few	TRBV7-8	TRBD1	TRBJ2-7	CASRGTGNTNEQYF	TGTGCCAGCAGGGGGACAGGGAACACGAACGAGCAGTACTTC
14	.	TRBV10-3	.	TRBJ2-5	CAISSDGFQETQYF	TGTGCCATCAGTTCGGACGGATTCCAAGAGACCCAGTACTTC
13	many	TRBV7-2	TRBD2	TRBJ2-1	CASSASGRYEQFF	TGTGCCAGCAGCGCTAGCGGGAGGTATGAGCAGTTCTTC
10	few	TRBV30	.	TRBJ1-6	CAWSVPPLHF	TGTGCCTGGAGTGTACCGCCCCTCCACTTT
13	.	TRBV5-1	TRBD1	TRBJ1-2	CASSMGQRYGYTF	TGCGCCAGCAGCATGGGACAGAGGTATGGCTACACCTTC
15	few	TRBV6-5	.	TRBJ1-4	CASSYSTGPNEKLFF	TGTGCCAGCAGTTACTCAACAGGGCCTAATGAAAAACTGTTTTTT
12	few	TRBV20-1	TRBD1	TRBJ1-1	CSAPDRVPEAFF	TGCAGTGCTCCGGACAGGGTCCCTGAAGCTTTCTTT
13	.	TRBV30	.	TRBJ2-2	CAWRFTNTGELFF	TGTGCCTGGAGGTTCACGAACACCGGGGAGCTGTTTTTT
14	few	TRBV29-1	TRBD1	TRBJ1-1	CSVKLGTGTTEAFF	TGCAGCGTGAAACTGGGGACAGGGACCACTGAAGCTTTCTTT
14	many	TRBV6-2/TRBV6-3	.	TRBJ2-7	CASSYSRYGYEQYF	TGTGCCAGCAGTTACTCCCGATACGGTTACGAGCAGTACTTC
12	few	TRBV12-3/TRBV12-4	.	TRBJ2-1	CASSFDGSEQFF	TGTGCCAGCAGTTTTGATGGGAGTGAGCAGTTCTTC
15	few	TRBV7-9	.	TRBJ1-1	CASSLAPNKDTEAFF	TGTGCCAGCAGCTTAGCTCCTAACAAAGACACTGAAGCTTTCTTT
16	few	TRBV5-1	TRBD2	TRBJ2-2	CASSTGTSRNTGELFF	TGCGCCAGCAGCACGGGGACTAGTCGGAACACCGGGGAGCTGTTTTTT
13	few	TRBV30	.	TRBJ2-1	CAWSPVPLHEQFF	TGTGCCTGGAGCCCCGTTCCTTTGCATGAGCAGTTCTTC
14	.	TRBV3-1	TRBD1	TRBJ2-7	CASSRLGTGHEQYF	TGTGCCAGCAGCCGCCTTGGGACAGGGCACGAGCAGTACTTC
15	few	TRBV5-1	.	TRBJ1-2	CASSLEYRANYGYTF	TGCGCCAGCAGCTTGGAGTACAGGGCTAACTATGGCTACACCTTC
14	many	TRBV5-4	TRBD1	TRBJ2-7	CASSPGTGNYEQYF	TGTGCCAGCAGCCCCGGGACAGGGAACTACGAGCAGTACTTC
13	.	TRBV5-5	.	TRBJ1-6	CASSFLGNSPLHF	TGTGCCAGCAGCTTCCTGGGCAATTCACCCCTCCACTTT
14	.	TRBV4-1	.	TRBJ2-1	CASSLSYLGSPWIF	TGCGCCAGCAGCCTCTCTTATTTGGGGAGCCCATGGATCTTC
14	many	TRBV7-3	.	TRBJ2-3	CASSLVGGTDTQYF	TGTGCCAGCAGCTTGGTCGGAGGCACAGATACGCAGTATTTT
16	.	TRBV7-2	TRBD1	TRBJ1-2	CASSPHPSTGQDGYTF	TGTGCCAGCAGCCCCCACCCGTCGACAGGGCAGGATGGCTACACCTTC
15	few	TRBV20-1	TRBD2	TRBJ2-1	CSARVGSGAGNEQFF	TGCAGTGCTAGAGTTGGTAGCGGGGCCGGAAATGAGCAGTTCTTC
17	.	TRBV7-2	.	TRBJ1-6	CASSLTPLRHTNSPLHF	TGTGCCAGCAGCTTAACTCCCCTGAGACACACTAATTCACCCCTCCACTTT
13	.	TRBV19	TRBD1	TRBJ2-4	CASTPGQGPIQYF	TGTGCCAGTACTCCGGGACAGGGACCCATTCAGTACTTC
17	.	TRBV6-5	TRBD1	TRBJ1-5	CASRPQSTGLNNQPQHF	TGTGCCAGCAGACCCCAATCGACAGGGCTGAACAATCAGCCCCAGCATTTT
16	.	TRBV18	.	TRBJ2-7	CASSPLLIDAAHEQYF	TGTGCCAGCTCACCACTTTTGATTGACGCTGCACACGAGCAGTACTTC
13	.	TRBV19	TRBD1	TRBJ1-1	CASIGQGNTEAFF	TGTGCCAGTATTGGACAGGGGAACACTGAAGCTTTCTTT
13	few	TRBV12-3/TRBV12-4	.	TRBJ2-7	CASRETGIYEQYF	TGTGCCAGCAGGGAAACAGGAATTTACGAGCAGTACTTC
15	few	TRBV12-3/TRBV12-4	.	TRBJ1-5	CASSEGGPRNQPQHF	TGTGCCAGCAGTGAAGGGGGGCCAAGGAATCAGCCCCAGCATTTT
13	.	TRBV25-1	.	TRBJ1-6	CASSSGGRSPLHF	TGTGCCAGCAGCTCCGGGGGAAGGTCACCCCTCCACTTT
14	once	TRBV6-5	.	TRBJ2-2	CASSQQENTGELFF	TGTGCCAGCAGTCAACAGGAGAACACCGGGGAGCTGTTTTTT
14	many	TRBV29-1	TRBD2	TRBJ2-6	CSASGRSGANVLTF	TGCTCTGCTAGCGGGAGGTCTGGGGCCAACGTCCTGACTTTC